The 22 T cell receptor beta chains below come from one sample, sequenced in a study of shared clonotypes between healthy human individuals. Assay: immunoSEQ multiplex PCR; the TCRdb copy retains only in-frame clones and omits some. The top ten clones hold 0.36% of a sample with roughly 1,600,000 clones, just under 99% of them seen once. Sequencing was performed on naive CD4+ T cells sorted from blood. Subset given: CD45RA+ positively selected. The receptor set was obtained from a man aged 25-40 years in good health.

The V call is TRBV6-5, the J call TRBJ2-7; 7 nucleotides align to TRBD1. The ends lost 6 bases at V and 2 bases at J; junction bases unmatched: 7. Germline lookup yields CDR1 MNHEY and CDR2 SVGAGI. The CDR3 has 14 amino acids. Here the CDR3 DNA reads TGTGCCAGCAGGAGACAGGGCCCAACCTACGAGCAGTACTTC. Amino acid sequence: CASRRQGPTYEQYF.

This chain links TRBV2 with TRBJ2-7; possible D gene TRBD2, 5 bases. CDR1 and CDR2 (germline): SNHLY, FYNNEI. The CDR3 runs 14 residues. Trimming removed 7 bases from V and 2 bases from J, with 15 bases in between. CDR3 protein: CASTLERVTYEQYF. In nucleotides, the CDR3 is TGTGCCAGCACCCTCGAGAGGGTCACCTACGAGCAGTACTTC. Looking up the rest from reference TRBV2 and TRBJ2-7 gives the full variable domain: EPEVTQTPSHQVTQMGQEVILRCVPISNHLYFYWYRQILGQKVEFLVSFYNNEISEKSEIFDDQFSVERPDGSNFTLKIRSTKLEDSAMYFCASTLERVTYEQYFGPGTRLTVT.

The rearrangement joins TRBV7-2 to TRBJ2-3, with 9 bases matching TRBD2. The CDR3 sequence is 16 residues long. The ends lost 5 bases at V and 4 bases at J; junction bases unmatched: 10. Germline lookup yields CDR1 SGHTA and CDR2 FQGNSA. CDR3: CASSPTGTSHPDTQYF. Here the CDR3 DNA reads TGTGCCAGCAGCCCGACCGGGACTAGCCACCCAGATACGCAGTATTTT.

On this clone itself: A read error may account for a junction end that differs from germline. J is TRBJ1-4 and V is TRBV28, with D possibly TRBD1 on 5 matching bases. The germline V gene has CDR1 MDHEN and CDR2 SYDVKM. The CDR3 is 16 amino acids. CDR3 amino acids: CASSLDWMLDNGKLFF. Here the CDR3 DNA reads TGTGCCAGCAGTTTAGACTGGATGCTGGACAATGGAAAACTGTTTTTT.

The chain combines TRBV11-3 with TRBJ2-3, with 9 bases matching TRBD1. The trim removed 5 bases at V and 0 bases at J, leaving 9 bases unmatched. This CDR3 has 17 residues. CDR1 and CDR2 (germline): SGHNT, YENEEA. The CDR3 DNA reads TGTGCCAGCAGCCCGGGACAGGGCCAGACTAGCACAGATACGCAGTATTTT. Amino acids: CASSPGQGQTSTDTQYF.

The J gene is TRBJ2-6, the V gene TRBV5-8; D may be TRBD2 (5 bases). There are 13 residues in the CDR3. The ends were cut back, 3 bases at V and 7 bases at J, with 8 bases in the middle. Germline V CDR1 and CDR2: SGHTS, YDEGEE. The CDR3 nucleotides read TGTGCCAGCAGCTACCCGGGAGCCAACGTCCTGACTTTC. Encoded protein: CASSYPGANVLTF.

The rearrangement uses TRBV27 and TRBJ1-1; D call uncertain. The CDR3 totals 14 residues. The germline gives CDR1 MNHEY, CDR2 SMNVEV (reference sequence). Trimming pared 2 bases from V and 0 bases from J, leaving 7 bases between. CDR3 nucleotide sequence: TGTGCCAGCAGTTTAAGATTTATGAACACTGAAGCTTTCTTT. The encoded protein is CASSLRFMNTEAFF.

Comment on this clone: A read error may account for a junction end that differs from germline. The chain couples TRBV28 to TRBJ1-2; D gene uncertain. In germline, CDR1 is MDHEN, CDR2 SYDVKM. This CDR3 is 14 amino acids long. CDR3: CASTLEVGNYGYTF. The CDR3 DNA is TGTGCCAGCACTTTAGAGGTCGGGAACTATGGCTACACCTTC.

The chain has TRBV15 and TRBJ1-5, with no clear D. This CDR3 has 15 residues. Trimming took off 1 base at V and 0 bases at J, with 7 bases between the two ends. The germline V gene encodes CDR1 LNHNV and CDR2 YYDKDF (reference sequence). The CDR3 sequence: CATSRVRNSNQPQHF. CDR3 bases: TGTGCCACCAGCAGAGTCCGCAATAGCAATCAGCCCCAGCATTTT. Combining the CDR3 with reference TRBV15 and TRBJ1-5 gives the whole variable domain DAMVIQNPRYQVTQFGKPVTLSCSQTLNHNVMYWYQQKSSQAPKLLFHYYDKDFNNEADTPDNFQSRRPNTSFCFLDIRSPGLGDTAMYLCATSRVRNSNQPQHFGDGTRLSIL.

The CDR3 reads CASSRIREAKLTGEQYF. For the CDR3, the DNA is TGCGCCAGCAGCCGGATCCGGGAGGCCAAACTGACCGGCGAGCAGTACTTC. The chain carries TRBV5-1 and TRBJ2-7; 7 positions agree with TRBD2. The ends lost 4 bases at V and 6 bases at J; junction bases unmatched: 19. The CDR3 is 17 amino acids. Germline V gene lookup returns CDR1 SGHRS and CDR2 YFSETQ.

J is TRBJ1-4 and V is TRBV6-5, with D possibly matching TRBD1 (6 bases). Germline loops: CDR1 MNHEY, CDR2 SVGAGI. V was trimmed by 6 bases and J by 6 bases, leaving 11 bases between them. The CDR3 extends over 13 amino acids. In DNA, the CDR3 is TGTGCCAGCAGGGGACATGCGGATGAAAAACTGTTTTTT. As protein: CASRGHADEKLFF.

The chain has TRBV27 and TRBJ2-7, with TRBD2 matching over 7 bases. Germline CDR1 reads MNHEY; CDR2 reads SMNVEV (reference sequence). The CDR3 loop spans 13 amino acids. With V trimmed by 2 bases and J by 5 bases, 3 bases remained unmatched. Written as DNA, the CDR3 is TGTGCCAGCAGTTTACCAGGGAGGGACGAGCAGTACTTC. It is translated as CASSLPGRDEQYF.

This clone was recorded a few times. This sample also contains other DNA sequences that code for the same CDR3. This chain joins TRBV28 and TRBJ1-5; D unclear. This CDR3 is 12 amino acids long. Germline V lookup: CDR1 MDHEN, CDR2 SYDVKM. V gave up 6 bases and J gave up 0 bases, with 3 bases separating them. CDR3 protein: CASRVSNQPQHF. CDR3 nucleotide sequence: TGTGCCAGCAGGGTTAGCAATCAGCCCCAGCATTTT. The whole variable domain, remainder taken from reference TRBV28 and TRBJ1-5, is DVKVTQSSRYLVKRTGEKVFLECVQDMDHENMFWYRQDPGLGLRLIYFSYDVKMKEKGDIPEGYSVSREKKERFSLILESASTNQTSMYLCASRVSNQPQHFGDGTRLSIL.

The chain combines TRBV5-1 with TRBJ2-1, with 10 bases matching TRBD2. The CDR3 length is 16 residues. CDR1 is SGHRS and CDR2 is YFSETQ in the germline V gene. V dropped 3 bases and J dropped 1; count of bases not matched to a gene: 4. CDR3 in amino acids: CASSSKAGGSYNEQFF. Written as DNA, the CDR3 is TGCGCCAGCAGCTCGAAAGCGGGAGGGTCCTACAATGAGCAGTTCTTC.

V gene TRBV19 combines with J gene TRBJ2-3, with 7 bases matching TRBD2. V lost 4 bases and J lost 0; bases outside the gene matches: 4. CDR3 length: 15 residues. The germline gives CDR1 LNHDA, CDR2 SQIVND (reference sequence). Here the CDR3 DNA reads TGTGCCAGTAGTACCCCAGCGGGGAGCACAGATACGCAGTATTTT. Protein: CASSTPAGSTDTQYF.

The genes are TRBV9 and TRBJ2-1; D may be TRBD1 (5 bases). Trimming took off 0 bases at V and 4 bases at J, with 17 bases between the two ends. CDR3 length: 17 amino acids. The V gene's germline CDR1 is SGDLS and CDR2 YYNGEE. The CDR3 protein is CASSVGLTGRTYNEQFF. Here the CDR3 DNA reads TGTGCCAGCAGCGTAGGGTTAACCGGAAGGACATACAATGAGCAGTTCTTC.

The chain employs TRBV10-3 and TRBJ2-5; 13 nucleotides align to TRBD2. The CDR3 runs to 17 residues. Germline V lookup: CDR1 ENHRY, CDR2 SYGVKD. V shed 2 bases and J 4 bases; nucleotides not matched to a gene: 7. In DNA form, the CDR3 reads TGTGCCATCAGTGAGCCGTCGACTAGCGGGAGGACAGAGACCCAGTACTTC. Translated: CAISEPSTSGRTETQYF.

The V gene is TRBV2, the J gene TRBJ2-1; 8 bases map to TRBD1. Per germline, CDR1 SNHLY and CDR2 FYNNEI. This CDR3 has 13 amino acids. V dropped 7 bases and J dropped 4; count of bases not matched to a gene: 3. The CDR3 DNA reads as TGTGCCAGCAAGGACAGGGTTTACAATGAGCAGTTCTTC. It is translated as CASKDRVYNEQFF.

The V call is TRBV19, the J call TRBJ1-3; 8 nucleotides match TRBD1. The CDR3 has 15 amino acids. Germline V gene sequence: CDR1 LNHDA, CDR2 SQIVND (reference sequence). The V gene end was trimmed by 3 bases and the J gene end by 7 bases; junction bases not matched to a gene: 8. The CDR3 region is CASSIRTGRVNTIYF. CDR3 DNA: TGTGCCAGTAGTATCCGGACAGGGAGGGTCAACACCATATATTTT. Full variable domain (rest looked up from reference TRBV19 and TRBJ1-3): DGGITQSPKYLFRKEGQNVTLSCEQNLNHDAMYWYRQDPGQGLRLIYYSQIVNDFQKGDIAEGYSVSREKKESFPLTVTSAQKNPTAFYLCASSIRTGRVNTIYFGEGSWLTVV.

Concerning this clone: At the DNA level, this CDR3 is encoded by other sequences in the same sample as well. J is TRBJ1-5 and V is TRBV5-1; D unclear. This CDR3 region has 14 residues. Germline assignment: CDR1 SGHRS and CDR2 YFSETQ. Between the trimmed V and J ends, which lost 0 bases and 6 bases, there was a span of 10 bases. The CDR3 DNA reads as TGCGCCAGCAGCTTGGCTTCGGGTGGTCAGCCCCAGCATTTT. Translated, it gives CASSLASGGQPQHF.

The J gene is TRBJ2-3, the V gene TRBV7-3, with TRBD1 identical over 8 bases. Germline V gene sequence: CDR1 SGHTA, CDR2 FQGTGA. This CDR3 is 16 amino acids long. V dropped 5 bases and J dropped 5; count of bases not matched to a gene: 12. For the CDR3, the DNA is TGTGCCAGCAGCCCCCAGAACAGGGGGGCGGGAGATACGCAGTATTTT. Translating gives CASSPQNRGAGDTQYF.

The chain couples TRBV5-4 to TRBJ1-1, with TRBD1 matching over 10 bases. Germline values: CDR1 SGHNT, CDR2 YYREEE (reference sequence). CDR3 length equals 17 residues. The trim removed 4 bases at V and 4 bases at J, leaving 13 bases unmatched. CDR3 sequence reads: CASSPGTGALRGTEAFF. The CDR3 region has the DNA TGTGCCAGCAGCCCCGGGACAGGGGCCCTCCGGGGCACTGAAGCTTTCTTT.